Described below is a single T cell receptor (beta chain) sequence and its context. The sample is drawn from a study of blood T cell repertoires in COVID-19. About the research overall: The study drew acute and convalescent COVID-19 samples from the United States, Italy and Spain. The cDNA or gDNA used as material had been derived from T cells, B-cell-depleted T cells, or PBMCs.

Enrolled during active infection, Seattle patients were then followed longitudinally. Per the study methods: Estimated nucleated cell counts came from reference gene primer amplification. Method: immunoSEQ multiplex PCR; TCRdb's copy keeps in-frame clones and lacks some. Clonal size and the V and J genes are those of that table, whereas D and trimming came from the DNA. The sample contains some 180,000 clones, roughly three quarters of which appear only once. The CDR3 extends over 12 amino acids. Germline CDR1 is SNHLY and CDR2 is FYNNEI. The germline V and J ends were trimmed by 10 bases and 3 bases, with 13 bases remaining between them.

The source of this sequence is a woman in her 40s with COVID-19, enrolled during active disease. The sequenced sample was peripheral blood. This chain uses TRBV2 with TRBJ2-7; D might be TRBD2 (6 bases). The chain's CDR3 is CATGELHYEQYF. The CDR3 DNA is TGTGCCACGGGAGAGCTTCACTACGAGCAGTACTTC.